The T cell receptor (beta chain) under discussion was sequenced for a study of cytomegalovirus exposure and HLA in healthy donors. Libraries were prepared by immunoSEQ multiplex PCR; TCRdb keeps only in-frame clonotypes and omits some of them. The table includes 250,000 to 300,000 clones, 85% to 90% detected once. Whole-study results and caveats: TCR clusters originating in the first cohort tended to co-occur in the 120 validation repertoires, according to a later analysis.

Turning to this clone: The antigen is unknown.

Germline CDR1 reads SGHRS; CDR2 reads YFSETQ. This CDR3 region has 15 residues. Trimming cost V 0 bases and J 5 bases; bases outside gene matches: 4. The chain couples TRBV5-1 to TRBJ1-5, with 8 positions matching TRBD1. The receptor's source is a young woman in good health and CMV-seronegative. The specimen was PBMCs. The CDR3 is CASSLETGGDQPQHF. The DNA of the CDR3 is TGCGCCAGCAGCTTGGAAACAGGGGGGGATCAGCCCCAGCATTTT.